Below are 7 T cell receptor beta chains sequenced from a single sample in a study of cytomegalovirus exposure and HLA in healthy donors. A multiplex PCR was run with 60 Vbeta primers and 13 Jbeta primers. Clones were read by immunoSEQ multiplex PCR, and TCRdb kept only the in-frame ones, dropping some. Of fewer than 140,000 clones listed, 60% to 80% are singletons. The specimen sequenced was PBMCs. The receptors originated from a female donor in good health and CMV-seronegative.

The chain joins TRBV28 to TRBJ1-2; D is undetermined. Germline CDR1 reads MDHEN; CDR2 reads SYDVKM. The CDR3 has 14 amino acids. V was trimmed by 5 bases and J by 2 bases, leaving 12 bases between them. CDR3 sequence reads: CASSLFGENYGYTF. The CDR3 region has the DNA TGTGCCAGCAGTCTTTTTGGGGAGAACTATGGCTACACCTTC.

This CDR3 reads CASSMFQGVAPASYEQYF. The CDR3, as DNA: TGTGCCAGTAGTATGTTCCAGGGGGTAGCTCCAGCGTCCTACGAGCAGTACTTC. The chain is built from TRBV19 and TRBJ2-7; 7 bases align to TRBD1. CDR1 and CDR2 from the germline V gene are LNHDA and SQIVND (reference sequence). The CDR3 covers 18 residues. V shed 3 bases and J 1 base; nucleotides not matched to a gene: 15.

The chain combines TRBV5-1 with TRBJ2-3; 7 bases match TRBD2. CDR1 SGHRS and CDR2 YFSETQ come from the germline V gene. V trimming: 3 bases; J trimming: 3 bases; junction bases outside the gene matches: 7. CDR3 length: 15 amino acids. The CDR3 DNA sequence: TGCGCCAGCAGCTCTAAGGGAGGGAGGACAGATACGCAGTATTTT. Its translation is CASSSKGGRTDTQYF.

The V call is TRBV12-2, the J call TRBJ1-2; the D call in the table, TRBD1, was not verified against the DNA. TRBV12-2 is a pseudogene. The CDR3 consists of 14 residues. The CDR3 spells CASRSWDRTPGYTF. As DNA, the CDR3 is TGTGCAAGTCGCTCGTGGGACAGGACTCCCGGCTACACCTTC.

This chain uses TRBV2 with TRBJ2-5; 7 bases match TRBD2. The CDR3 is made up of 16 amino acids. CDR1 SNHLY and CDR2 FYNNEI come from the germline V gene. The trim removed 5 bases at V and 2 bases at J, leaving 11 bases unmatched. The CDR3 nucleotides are TGTGCCAGCAGTACCCCCAGCGGGACGGCTCAAGAGACCCAGTACTTC. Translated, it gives CASSTPSGTAQETQYF.

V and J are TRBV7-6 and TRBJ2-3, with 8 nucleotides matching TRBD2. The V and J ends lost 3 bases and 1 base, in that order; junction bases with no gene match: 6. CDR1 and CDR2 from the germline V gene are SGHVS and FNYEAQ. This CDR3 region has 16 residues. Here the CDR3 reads CASSLGAGGGTDTQYF. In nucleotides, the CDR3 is TGTGCCAGCAGCTTGGGGGCGGGGGGCGGCACAGATACGCAGTATTTT.

The CDR3 sequence is CASSLDRGENTGELFF. Written as DNA, the CDR3 is TGTGCCAGCAGCCTAGACAGGGGTGAGAACACCGGGGAGCTGTTTTTT. The chain joins TRBV28 to TRBJ2-2, with 8 bases aligning to TRBD1. Trimming at V came to 6 bases and at J to 1 base, leaving 7 bases not matched to a gene. The CDR3 loop spans 16 amino acids. Germline V lookup: CDR1 MDHEN, CDR2 SYDVKM.